These 14 T cell receptor beta chains share one sample of origin, sequenced in a study of STAT5B mutations in CD4+ large granular lymphocyte leukemia. Repertoires were generated with immunoSEQ multiplex PCR, while TCRdb's copy carries only in-frame clones and drops some. The data hold fewer than 35,000 clones, with 88% observed a single time. The sequenced sample was CD4+ T cells from blood buffy coats. These receptors were collected from a human donor in good health.

This clone was seen only once. The chain recombines TRBV6-6 with TRBJ2-1; D might be TRBD1 (5 bases). Trimming shortened V by 5 bases and J by 9 bases, and 14 bases separated the two germline ends. CDR1 is MNHNY, CDR2 SVGAGI, per germline (reference sequence). The CDR3 length is 13 residues. The CDR3 sequence: CASSNSGYGEQFF. CDR3 DNA sequence: TGTGCCAGCAGTAATTCAGGGTATGGTGAGCAGTTCTTC.

The gene calls are TRBV11-3 and TRBJ2-3, with D possibly TRBD2 on 6 matching bases. V lost 8 bases, J lost 3 bases, and 18 bases lay in between. CDR1 SGHNT and CDR2 YENEEA come from the germline V gene. The CDR3 consists of 15 residues. The CDR3 reads CASSLIGGMTDTQYF. CDR3 nucleotides: TGTGCCAGCTCTCTCATTGGCGGGATGACAGATACGCAGTATTTT.

The gene calls are TRBV6-4 and TRBJ1-1, with TRBD1 as a possible D gene (6 bases). The CDR3 has 13 residues. CDR1 MRHNA and CDR2 SNTAGT come from the germline V gene. Trimming cost V 9 bases and J 1 base, with 12 bases left between them. The chain's CDR3 is CASSQTGNTEAFF. As DNA, the CDR3 is TGTGCCAGTTCTCAGACAGGGAACACTGAAGCTTTCTTT.

The chain employs TRBV5-8 and TRBJ1-5, with D unresolved. The CDR3 length is 12 residues. Per germline, CDR1 SGHTS and CDR2 YDEGEE. Trimming shortened V by 1 base and J by 6 bases, and 5 bases separated the two germline ends. The CDR3 DNA follows: TGTGCCAGCAGCTTGATGGGTCAGCCCCAGCATTTT. Translated: CASSLMGQPQHF.

Note on this clone: At one end the junction does not follow the germline gene, possibly because of a read error. The gene calls are TRBV11-2 and TRBJ2-6; D is possibly TRBD1 (6 bases). CDR1 is SGHAT and CDR2 is FQNNGV in the germline V gene. This CDR3 is built from 17 residues. The DNA of the CDR3 is TGTGCCAGCAGATTAGTCCCCGGGACAAATGGGGCCAACGTCCTGACTTTC. Protein: CASRLVPGTNGANVLTF.

The V gene is TRBV5-1, the J gene TRBJ2-7; the match to TRBD1 covers 7 bases. The ends lost 4 bases at V and 4 bases at J; junction bases unmatched: 8. Per germline, CDR1 SGHRS and CDR2 YFSETQ. CDR3 length: 14 residues. CDR3 in amino acids: CASSLGTALYEQYF. For the CDR3, the DNA is TGCGCCAGCAGCCTCGGGACAGCGCTATACGAGCAGTACTTC.

The chain recombines TRBV2 with TRBJ2-1; the D is unclear. Per the germline V gene, CDR1 is SNHLY and CDR2 is FYNNEI. V was pared by 7 bases and J by 2 bases, with 9 bases between. The CDR3 loop spans 13 amino acids. As DNA, the CDR3 is TGTGCCAGCACCCCAGGAACCTACAATGAGCAGTTCTTC. It encodes CASTPGTYNEQFF.

The genes are TRBV6-5 and TRBJ2-5; perhaps TRBD2 as D (5 bases). Germline V gene data show CDR1 as MNHEY and CDR2 as SVGAGI. V was pared by 0 bases and J by 2 bases, with 10 bases between. The CDR3 consists of 15 residues. The CDR3 bases are TGTGCCAGCAGTTACTCCCCTAGCTTTCAAGAGACCCAGTACTTC. Protein sequence: CASSYSPSFQETQYF.

The V call is TRBV19, the J call TRBJ2-2, with TRBD1 as a possible D gene (5 bases). Trimming cost V 7 bases and J 7 bases, with 7 bases left between them. The germline V gene has CDR1 LNHDA and CDR2 SQIVND (reference sequence). The CDR3 contains 11 residues. Written as DNA, the CDR3 is TGTGCCAGTACAAGGGGCGGGGAGCTGTTTTTT. Its translation is CASTRGGELFF.

The count of this clone is one. The chain couples TRBV9 to TRBJ2-1; D is possibly TRBD2 (6 bases). The ends were cut back, 4 bases at V and 7 bases at J, with 18 bases in the middle. The CDR3 is 15 residues long. Germline CDR1 is SGDLS and CDR2 is YYNGEE. Written as DNA, the CDR3 is TGTGCCAGCAGCCCCCCCGGACGGAGGGATAATGAGCAGTTCTTC. Its protein is CASSPPGRRDNEQFF. Combining the CDR3 with reference TRBV9 and TRBJ2-1 gives the whole variable domain DSGVTQTPKHLITATGQRVTLRCSPRSGDLSVYWYQQSLDQGLQFLIQYYNGEERAKGNILERFSAQQFPDLHSELNLSSLELGDSALYFCASSPPGRRDNEQFFGPGTRLTVL.

This chain uses TRBV4-1 with TRBJ2-7; D is uncertain. Deletions cut 0 bases from V and 8 bases from J, with 8 bases between. The CDR3 is 12 amino acids. The germline CDR1 and CDR2 sequences are MGHRA and YSYEKL. The CDR3 coding sequence is TGCGCCAGCAGCCAAGATGTGCTAAAGCAGTACTTC. Translation gives CASSQDVLKQYF.

This chain joins TRBV7-3 and TRBJ2-5; 7 bases are shared with TRBD2. The germline CDR1 and CDR2 sequences are SGHTA and FQGTGA. The CDR3 consists of 17 residues. Germline trimming cut 4 bases from V and 4 bases from J; bases unmatched to any gene: 15. Written as DNA, the CDR3 is TGTGCCAGCAGCTCCCTAGCGGCCGTCGGGATGCCAGAGACCCAGTACTTC. It encodes CASSSLAAVGMPETQYF.

The chain combines TRBV29-1 with TRBJ2-2, with 7 nucleotides matching TRBD1. The CDR3 covers 16 residues. CDR1 and CDR2 from the germline V gene are SQVTM and ANQGSEA. The V gene end was trimmed by 8 bases and the J gene end by 4 bases; junction bases not matched to a gene: 16. For the CDR3, the DNA is TGCAGCACCCGAATCCAGACAGGGCGGGTCACCGGGGAGCTGTTTTTT. Amino acids: CSTRIQTGRVTGELFF.

The chain recombines TRBV5-6 with TRBJ1-1; a possible D gene is TRBD1 (6 bases). V was trimmed by 3 bases and J by 1 base, leaving 16 bases between them. The CDR3 is made up of 16 amino acids. CDR1 and CDR2 from the germline V gene are SGHDT and YYEEEE. The CDR3, as DNA: TGTGCCAGCAGCTCGGACAGCGTTACGGGGAACACTGAAGCTTTCTTT. This codes for CASSSDSVTGNTEAFF.